Sequencing of this T cell receptor (beta chain) was carried out in a study of monozygotic twins with inflammatory bowel disease. Findings and limits, study-wide: The analysis failed to separate different T cell subtypes.

Blood was drawn at about 2.4 ml per donor. CDR1 is MNHEY and CDR2 is SVGEGT in the germline V gene. The CDR3 covers 15 residues. Reprocessing the 5' RACE reads, TCRdb reports a single entry for every CDR3 protein and omits DNA. The listing contains 350,000 to 500,000 distinct CDR3 sequences. Concerning this clonotype: Its antigen is currently unknown.

The chain couples TRBV6-2 or TRBV6-3 to TRBJ2-3; checking the TCRdb D call of TRBD2 is not possible without DNA. This receptor was taken from a human donor with ulcerative colitis or Crohn's disease, or a healthy co-twin of an affected twin (not recorded which). Specimen: blood. This CDR3 is CASNVAGGITDTQYF.